These 17 T cell receptor beta chains originate from one sample sequenced in a study of shared clonotypes between healthy human individuals. Here immunoSEQ multiplex PCR was the method, and the copy in TCRdb shows in-frame clones only, minus some. This table has approximately 2.5 million clones, 93% appearing once. The sample was naive CD4+ T cells from PBMCs. Documented subset: CD45RA+ positively selected. These receptors all come from a man between 18 and 35 years old in good health. Some clones in this sample may be carry-over from other donors' samples.

The rearrangement links TRBV7-3 to TRBJ2-3; 10 positions agree with TRBD2. Trimming removed 5 bases from V and 2 bases from J; junction bases left unmatched: 4. Germline values: CDR1 SGHTA, CDR2 FQGTGA. The CDR3 consists of 15 residues. The CDR3 protein is CASSRGTSVTDTQYF. The CDR3 DNA follows: TGTGCCAGCAGCCGAGGGACTAGCGTCACAGATACGCAGTATTTT.

This chain links TRBV6-5 with TRBJ1-5; possible D gene TRBD1, 5 bases. Looked up from germline, CDR1 is MNHEY and CDR2 is SVGAGI. Between the trimmed V and J ends, which lost 10 bases and 2 bases, there was a span of 9 bases. The CDR3 covers 12 residues. CDR3 region: CATGAGNQPQHF. In DNA, the CDR3 is TGTGCCACCGGGGCGGGCAATCAGCCCCAGCATTTT.

The genes are TRBV11-2 and TRBJ2-7, with D hard to call. This CDR3 contains 12 residues. The V gene lost 3 bases and the J gene lost 10 bases, with 13 bases spanning the gap. Germline lookup yields CDR1 SGHAT and CDR2 FQNNGV. The CDR3 protein is CASSFNGVGQYF. In DNA, the CDR3 is TGTGCCAGCAGCTTTAATGGGGTCGGACAGTACTTC.

The chain joins TRBV19 to TRBJ1-5; D may be TRBD1 (5 bases). Trimming shortened V by 3 bases and J by 6 bases, and 15 bases separated the two germline ends. This CDR3 spans 15 amino acids. CDR1 is LNHDA and CDR2 is SQIVND in the germline V gene (reference sequence). The CDR3 region is CASSIDLRAPQPQHF. The CDR3 region has the DNA TGTGCCAGTAGTATTGACCTCAGGGCCCCTCAGCCCCAGCATTTT.

This clone was picked up one time. This chain joins TRBV18 and TRBJ2-2, with 9 bases fitting TRBD1. The junction had 7 bases not matched to a gene; V was cut back by 2 bases and J by 6 bases. Germline V gene data show CDR1 as KGHSH and CDR2 as LQKENI. The CDR3 is made up of 16 amino acids. DNA of the CDR3: TGTGCCAGCTCACCATTTAACAGGGGGCAAGCCGGGGAGCTGTTTTTT. Translated, it gives CASSPFNRGQAGELFF.

The CDR3: CASSLDSRGAGELFF. CDR3 nucleotides: TGTGCCAGCAGTTTAGATTCTAGAGGCGCCGGGGAGCTGTTTTTT. The rearrangement uses TRBV28 and TRBJ2-2; D unresolved. Looked up from germline, CDR1 is MDHEN and CDR2 is SYDVKM. Trimming took off 2 bases at V and 6 bases at J, with 13 bases between the two ends. CDR3 length: 15 residues. Drawing the rest from reference TRBV28 and TRBJ2-2, the complete variable domain is DVKVTQSSRYLVKRTGEKVFLECVQDMDHENMFWYRQDPGLGLRLIYFSYDVKMKEKGDIPEGYSVSREKKERFSLILESASTNQTSMYLCASSLDSRGAGELFFGEGSRLTVL.

This clone was detected a few times. The chain is built from TRBV6-5 and TRBJ2-2; 7 bases agree with TRBD1. Germline V CDR1 and CDR2: MNHEY, SVGAGI. The CDR3 runs to 13 residues. V lost 2 bases to trimming and J lost 9 bases; unmatched junction nucleotides: 3. CDR3 protein: CASSYEGAWELFF. Written as DNA, the CDR3 is TGTGCCAGCAGTTACGAGGGGGCCTGGGAGCTGTTTTTT.

This chain links TRBV10-3 with TRBJ1-2, with 9 bases matching TRBD1. Germline values: CDR1 ENHRY, CDR2 SYGVKD. This CDR3 region has 16 residues. The trim removed 4 bases at V and 0 bases at J, leaving 6 bases unmatched. CDR3 nucleotide sequence: TGTGCCATCAGTGGACAGGGGGTCACAGCTAACTATGGCTACACCTTC. Protein: CAISGQGVTANYGYTF.

The J gene is TRBJ1-5, the V gene TRBV19; D is ambiguous. V was clipped by 3 bases and J by 0 bases, with 9 bases between them. The CDR3 is 15 residues long. Germline lookup yields CDR1 LNHDA and CDR2 SQIVND (reference sequence). In DNA, the CDR3 is TGTGCCAGTAGTATTGAGTACACTAGCAATCAGCCCCAGCATTTT. Translated: CASSIEYTSNQPQHF.

CDR3 bases: TGTGCCAGCAGCCCGAGAACAGGGGGCGATCGCGGGGAGCTGTTTTTT. It specifies CASSPRTGGDRGELFF. The chain has TRBV11-3 and TRBJ2-2; TRBD1 matches at 9 bases. V dropped 5 bases and J dropped 7; count of bases not matched to a gene: 11. Germline V lookup: CDR1 SGHNT, CDR2 YENEEA. The CDR3 runs 16 residues.

This chain joins TRBV30 and TRBJ2-1, with 11 bases aligning to TRBD2. The ends lost 0 bases at V and 1 base at J; junction bases unmatched: 5. The CDR3 runs 17 residues. In germline, CDR1 is GTSNPN, CDR2 SVGIG (reference sequence). The DNA of the CDR3 is TGTGCCTGGAGTGTGGGGCTAGCGGGAGGTTCCTACAATGAGCAGTTCTTC. This translates into CAWSVGLAGGSYNEQFF.

The chain couples TRBV19 to TRBJ1-2; D not certain. The germline V gene encodes CDR1 LNHDA and CDR2 SQIVND (reference sequence). V lost 6 bases and J 1 base, leaving 3 bases between the germline ends. The CDR3 loop spans 11 amino acids. CDR3 amino acids: CASRINYGYTF. CDR3 bases: TGTGCCAGTAGGATTAACTATGGCTACACCTTC.

This clone occurred once. The J gene is TRBJ2-3, the V gene TRBV19, with 8 bases matching TRBD1. The germline gives CDR1 LNHDA, CDR2 SQIVND (reference sequence). This CDR3 region has 15 residues. Losses at the gene ends were 5 bases for V and 4 bases for J; bases not matched to a gene: 8. In DNA, the CDR3 is TGTGCCAGTAGTCCGGGACAGGTGGTCGCAGATACGCAGTATTTT. Protein sequence: CASSPGQVVADTQYF.

The rearrangement uses TRBV7-3 and TRBJ2-7; perhaps TRBD1 as D (6 bases). With 4 bases removed from V and 6 bases from J, the gap between germline ends came to 13 bases. Germline V gene sequence: CDR1 SGHTA, CDR2 FQGTGA. The CDR3 has 13 residues. The CDR3 DNA sequence: TGTGCCAGCAGCTCAAATGGGGGCGGCGAGCAGTACTTC. Amino acids: CASSSNGGGEQYF.

The chain couples TRBV19 to TRBJ2-1; D might be TRBD1 (6 bases). Germline CDR1 reads LNHDA; CDR2 reads SQIVND (reference sequence). The ends were cut back, 3 bases at V and 9 bases at J, with 12 bases in the middle. The CDR3 has 13 residues. Written as DNA, the CDR3 is TGTGCCAGTAGTATGGGGGCTATAGTTGAGCAGTTCTTC. Translated: CASSMGAIVEQFF.

The rearrangement joins TRBV5-1 to TRBJ2-1, with D perhaps matching TRBD1 (5 bases). The CDR3 consists of 13 residues. The germline CDR1 and CDR2 sequences are SGHRS and YFSETQ. V lost 0 bases and J 8 bases, leaving 9 bases between the germline ends. In DNA, the CDR3 is TGCGCCAGCAGCTTGGAGGCAGGGCATGAGCAGTTCTTC. Protein product: CASSLEAGHEQFF.

This rearrangement joins TRBV27 to TRBJ2-2; 7 positions match TRBD1. V shed 7 bases and J 6 bases; nucleotides not matched to a gene: 2. This CDR3 spans 12 amino acids. Germline V gives CDR1 MNHEY, CDR2 SMNVEV (reference sequence). The CDR3 DNA is TGTGCCAGCACAGGGGGACCCGGGGAGCTGTTTTTT. The encoded protein is CASTGGPGELFF.